This T cell receptor (beta chain) originates from a study of CXCR3-negative and CXCR3-positive naive CD8 T cells (dated by TCRdb to the late 2010s). With regard to the full study: In total, about 135 million TRB reads were obtained, which works out to roughly 1.5 +/- 0.3 million reads per library. For the TRBV-TRBJ cluster analysis, the naive subsets came from about 5 donors, while the memory cells came from 3 donors. Data from around ten donors, pooled across two independent experiments, went into the diversity and physicochemical repertoire analyses.

Instrument on record: NextSeq 550. The Human TCR Profiling Kit (MiLaboratory) was used to make UMI-labeled 5' RACE TRB cDNA libraries. cDNA synthesis used the entire amount of extracted RNA, and PCR amplification then used the entire amount of cDNA produced. The libraries were made side by side, with each library going through the same number of PCR cycles. The authors processed their data as follows. With a minimum of two reads required per UMI, MIGEC and MiXCR pulled out about 54,000 +/- 9,700 unique UMI-labeled TRB cDNA molecules from each library. An average of roughly 40,000 +/- 10,000 functional in-frame TRB CDR3 nucleotide clonotypes without stop codons was found per library. After each sample was downsampled to 5000 UMI-labeled TRB molecules, VDJtools was used to calculate diversity metrics such as normalized Shannon-Wiener and Chao1. VDJtools computed clonotype-size-weighted physicochemical properties of the central five CDR3 residues: interaction energy, strength, volume and Kidera factor 4. Based on TCRdb reprocessing of the reads, there is one entry per CDR3 protein sequence, and DNA is missing. These V and J calls originate from TCRdb's pipeline instead of the authors' own analysis. This sample's table has entries for around 60,000 distinct CDR3 sequences. The ten biggest clones cover 0.5% to 0.6% of the sample.

A remark on this clonotype: Its antigen target is currently unknown.

The CDR3 has 16 amino acids, counting the end cysteine and phenylalanine. No DNA is given. The germline V gene supplies CDR1 LGHNA and CDR2 YSLEER. Results and caveats for the whole study, not just this receptor: Because surface CD5, which has been linked to self-reactivity in mice, was comparable between naive subsets, TCR interaction strength was also inferred from TRB CDR3 physicochemical properties. Naive CXCR3-negative and CXCR3-positive cells from the same donor showed similar TRBV-TRBJ usage, whereas memory cells showed distinct patterns. Both naive subsets had comparably high repertoire diversity, while memory CD8+ T cells had much lower repertoire diversity. TRB CDR3s from CXCR3-positive naive cells showed higher hydrophobicity (lower Kidera factor 4), lower energy, and higher strength and volume indices than CXCR3-negative naive cells. Because CXCR3 expression was partially decreased after cryopreservation, freshly isolated PBMCs were used for most assays.

For each CD8+ T cell subset, flow sorting was done in triplicate, and roughly 320,000 cells per subset went directly into RLT lysis buffer. To exclude memory contaminants, naive CD8+ T cells were stringently defined as CD45RO-CCR7+CD27+CD95-. Peripheral blood mononuclear cells were isolated from buffy coats by standard density gradient centrifugation. A FACSAria III was used to flow-sort naive CD8+ T cells into CXCR3-negative and CXCR3-positive populations. An RNeasy Mini Kit was used to extract total RNA from the sorted cells. This clonotype originated in a human donor in good health. Some clones in this sample may be carry-over from other donors' samples. The chain employs TRBV4-3 and TRBJ1-3. Specimen: naive CXCR3+ CD8+ T cells from blood. The cell subset or site tag for this specimen amounts to: CD45RO-CCR7+CD27+CD95- naive CD8+ T cells expressing CXCR3 (TNR3+). The CDR3 region has the sequence CASSQVAISSGNTIYF.